This T cell receptor beta chain emerged from a study of blood T cells in healthy people across ages. Then a second PCR, running about 6 to 12 cycles, was carried out with a sample-barcoded 5' primer and a J-beta primer mix. TCRdb recomputed calls from the 5' RACE reads with MiXCR, one row per CDR3 protein. The sample lists 1,500,000 or so distinct CDR3 sequences, about 45% seen once, with around 4% in the top ten. V was clipped by 6 bases and J by 4 bases; unmatched bases: 2. The V gene's germline CDR1 is LGHDT and CDR2 YNNKEL (reference sequence). The CDR3 is 12 residues long. The chain uses TRBV3-1 and TRBJ1-1; the match to TRBD1 covers 7 bases. The origin of this receptor is a woman aged 18-29 years in good health. The specimen sequenced was blood. The CDR3 DNA is TGTGCCAGCAGGTACAGGGGCACTGAAGCTTTCTTT. Its translation: CASRYRGTEAFF. The variable domain in full, with the rest retrieved from reference TRBV3-1 and TRBJ1-1, is DTAVSQTPKYLVTQMGNDKSIKCEQNLGHDTMYWYKQDSKKFLKIMFSYNNKELIINETVPNRFSPKSPDKAHLNLHINSLELGDSAVYFCASRYRGTEAFFGQGTRLTVV.